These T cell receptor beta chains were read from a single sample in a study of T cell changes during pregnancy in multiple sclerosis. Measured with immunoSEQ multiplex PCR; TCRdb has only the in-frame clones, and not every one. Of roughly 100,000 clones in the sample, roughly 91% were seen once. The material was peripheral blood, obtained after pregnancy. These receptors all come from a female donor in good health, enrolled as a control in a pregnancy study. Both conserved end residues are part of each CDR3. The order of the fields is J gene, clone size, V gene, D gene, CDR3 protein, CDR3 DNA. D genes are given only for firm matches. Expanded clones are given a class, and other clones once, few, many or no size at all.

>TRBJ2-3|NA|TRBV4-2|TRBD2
CASSVGTSGSFDTQYF
TGTGCCAGCAGCGTCGGGACTAGTGGGTCTTTCGATACGCAGTATTTT
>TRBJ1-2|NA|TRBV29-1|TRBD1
CSVVGDRETNYGYTF
TGCAGCGTTGTGGGGGACAGGGAGACCAACTATGGCTACACCTTC
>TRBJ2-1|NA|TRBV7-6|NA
CASSPGPGSSYNEQFF
TGTGCCAGCAGCCCGGGCCCTGGGAGCTCCTACAATGAGCAGTTCTTC
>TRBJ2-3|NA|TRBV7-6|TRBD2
CASSLEAGGPTDTQYF
TGTGCCAGCAGCTTAGAGGCGGGGGGGCCCACAGATACGCAGTATTTT
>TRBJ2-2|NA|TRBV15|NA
CATSRDASTGELFF
TGTGCCACCAGCAGAGACGCGTCTACCGGGGAGCTGTTTTTT
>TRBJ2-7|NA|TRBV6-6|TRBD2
CASSRAGGSSYEQYF
TGTGCCAGCAGCAGAGCGGGGGGGAGCTCCTACGAGCAGTACTTC
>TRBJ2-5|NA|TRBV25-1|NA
CASSYRRGKYQETQYF
TGTGCCAGCAGTTACCGCAGGGGAAAGTACCAAGAGACCCAGTACTTC
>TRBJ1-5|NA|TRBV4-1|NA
CASSPGGGRNQPQHF
TGCGCCAGCAGCCCCGGCGGTGGAAGGAATCAGCCCCAGCATTTT
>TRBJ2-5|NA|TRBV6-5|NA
CASGDSPYQETQYF
TGTGCCAGCGGGGACTCGCCGTACCAAGAGACCCAGTACTTC
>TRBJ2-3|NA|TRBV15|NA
CATSTTSTDTQYF
TGTGCCACCAGCACCACTAGCACAGATACGCAGTATTTT
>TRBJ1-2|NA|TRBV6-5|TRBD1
CASSYGTDNYGYTF
TGTGCCAGCAGTTACGGGACAGATAACTATGGCTACACCTTC
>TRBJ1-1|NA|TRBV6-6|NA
CASSSRGGNTEAFF
TGTGCCAGCAGTTCCCGGGGGGGGAACACTGAAGCTTTCTTT
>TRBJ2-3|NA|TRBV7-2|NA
CASSLWSSTDTQYF
TGTGCCAGCAGCCTCTGGAGTAGCACAGATACGCAGTATTTT
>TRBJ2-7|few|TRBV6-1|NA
CASSEGDTSRVF
TGTGCCAGCAGTGAAGGGGACACCTCCCGCGTCTTC
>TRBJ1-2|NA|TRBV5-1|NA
CASSWMVTANYGYTF
TGCGCCAGCAGCTGGATGGTGACAGCGAACTATGGCTACACCTTC
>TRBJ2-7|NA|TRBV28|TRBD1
CASSLYRGVSYEQYF
TGTGCCAGCAGTTTGTACAGGGGGGTATCCTACGAGCAGTACTTC
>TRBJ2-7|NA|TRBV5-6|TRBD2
CASSRGGAIGREQYF
TGTGCCAGCAGCCGCGGGGGGGCCATCGGTAGGGAGCAGTACTTC
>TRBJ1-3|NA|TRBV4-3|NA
CASSQAAIPGTAGNTIYF
TGCGCCAGCAGCCAAGCAGCTATCCCGGGAACCGCTGGAAACACCATATATTTT
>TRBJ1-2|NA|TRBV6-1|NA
CASYASGGGYTF
TGTGCCAGCTACGCCTCGGGGGGCGGCTACACCTTC
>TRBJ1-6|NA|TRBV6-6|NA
CASSYLANSPLHF
TGTGCCAGCAGTTACCTAGCTAATTCACCCCTCCACTTT
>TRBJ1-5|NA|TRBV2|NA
CASSEVGSSQPQHF
TGTGCCAGCAGTGAAGTAGGGTCTAGCCAGCCCCAGCATTTT
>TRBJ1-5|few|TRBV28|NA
CASGLGYQPQHF
TGTGCCAGCGGGCTGGGCTATCAGCCCCAGCATTTT
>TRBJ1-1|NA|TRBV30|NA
CAWSYRATEAFF
TGTGCCTGGAGTTACAGGGCCACTGAAGCTTTCTTT
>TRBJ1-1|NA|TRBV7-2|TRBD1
CASSSQGGNTEAFF
TGTGCCAGCAGCTCCCAGGGGGGGAACACTGAAGCTTTCTTT
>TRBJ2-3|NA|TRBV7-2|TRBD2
CASSQRSGGFTDTQYF
TGTGCCAGCAGCCAACGAAGCGGGGGGTTCACAGATACGCAGTATTTT
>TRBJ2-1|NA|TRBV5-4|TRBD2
CASSFLAVMGNEQFF
TGTGCCAGCAGCTTTCTAGCGGTAATGGGCAATGAGCAGTTCTTC
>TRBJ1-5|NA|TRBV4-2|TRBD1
CASSQRDRENQPQHF
TGTGCCAGCAGCCAACGGGACAGGGAAAATCAGCCCCAGCATTTT
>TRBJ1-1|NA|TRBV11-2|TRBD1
CASSPGGGVRGTEAFF
TGTGCCAGCAGCCCAGGGGGTGGTGTGAGAGGGACTGAAGCTTTCTTT
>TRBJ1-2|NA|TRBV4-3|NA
CASSQEQNGYGYTF
TGCGCCAGCAGCCAAGAACAGAATGGCTATGGCTACACCTTC
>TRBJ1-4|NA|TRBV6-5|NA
CASRSSKEKLFF
TGTGCCAGCAGATCCAGTAAGGAAAAACTGTTTTTT
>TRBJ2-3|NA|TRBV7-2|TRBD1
CASSLSTGSTDTQYF
TGTGCCAGCAGCCTATCGACAGGGTCGACAGATACGCAGTATTTT
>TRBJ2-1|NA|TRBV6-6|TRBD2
CASSTSSGGGFNEQFF
TGTGCCAGCAGTACATCTAGCGGGGGCGGTTTCAATGAGCAGTTCTTC
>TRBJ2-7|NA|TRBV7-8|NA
CASSPRGGGTYEQYF
TGTGCCAGCAGCCCACGTGGGGGAGGAACCTACGAGCAGTACTTC
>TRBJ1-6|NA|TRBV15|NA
CATRASSYNSPLHF
TGTGCCACCAGGGCCAGCTCCTATAATTCACCCCTCCACTTT
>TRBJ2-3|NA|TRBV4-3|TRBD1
CASSLDVTGVSTDTQYF
TGCGCCAGCAGCTTAGACGTGACAGGGGTTAGCACAGATACGCAGTATTTT
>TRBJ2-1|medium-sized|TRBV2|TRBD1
CASSAGTGDLF
TGTGCCAGCAGCGCCGGGACAGGGGACCTCTTC
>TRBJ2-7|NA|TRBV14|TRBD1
CASSPQWSMTGSEQYF
TGTGCCAGCAGCCCACAGTGGAGCATGACAGGGTCCGAGCAGTACTTC